This TCR beta chain originates from a study of cytomegalovirus exposure and HLA in healthy donors. Study-level points and caveats: The study put around 180 TCR beta chains on its list as cytomegalovirus-associated.

The germline CDR1 and CDR2 sequences are SGHVS and FNYEAQ. V was shortened by 1 base and J by 7 bases, with 10 bases between the two germline ends. This CDR3 region has 13 residues. The PCR ran on 60 Vbeta and 13 Jbeta primers. Measured with immunoSEQ multiplex PCR; TCRdb has only the in-frame clones, and not every one. The sample comprises 160,000 or so clones, 80% of which are singletons, and 4% to 5% rests with the top ten. Turning to this clone: Its antigen is not known.

What was sequenced was PBMCs. This chain uses TRBV7-6 with TRBJ2-5; D is unclear. This TCR was sampled from a man between 25 and 39 years old in good health and CMV-seronegative. The CDR3 here is CASSLGAEGTQYF. CDR3 sequence (DNA): TGTGCCAGCAGCTTAGGGGCAGAAGGGACCCAGTACTTC. Together with reference TRBV7-6 and TRBJ2-5, the CDR3 gives the full variable domain: GAGVSQSPRYKVTKRGQDVALRCDPISGHVSLYWYRQALGQGPEFLTYFNYEAQQDKSGLPNDRFSAERPEGSISTLTIQRTEQRDSAMYRCASSLGAEGTQYFGPGTRLLVL.